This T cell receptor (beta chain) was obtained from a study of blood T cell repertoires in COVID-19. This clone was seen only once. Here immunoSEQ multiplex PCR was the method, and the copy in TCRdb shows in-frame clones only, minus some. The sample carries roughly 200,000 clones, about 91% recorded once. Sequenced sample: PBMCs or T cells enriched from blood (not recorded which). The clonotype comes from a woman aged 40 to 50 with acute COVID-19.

The CDR3 sequence: CASSLLGRRDEQYF. Here the CDR3 DNA reads TGCGCCAGCAGCTTGCTTGGTCGGAGGGACGAGCAGTACTTC. This chain uses TRBV5-1 with TRBJ2-7; tentatively, D is TRBD2 (6 bases). The CDR3 runs to 14 residues. CDR1 SGHRS and CDR2 YFSETQ come from the germline V gene. V lost 1 base, J lost 5 bases, and 13 bases lay in between.